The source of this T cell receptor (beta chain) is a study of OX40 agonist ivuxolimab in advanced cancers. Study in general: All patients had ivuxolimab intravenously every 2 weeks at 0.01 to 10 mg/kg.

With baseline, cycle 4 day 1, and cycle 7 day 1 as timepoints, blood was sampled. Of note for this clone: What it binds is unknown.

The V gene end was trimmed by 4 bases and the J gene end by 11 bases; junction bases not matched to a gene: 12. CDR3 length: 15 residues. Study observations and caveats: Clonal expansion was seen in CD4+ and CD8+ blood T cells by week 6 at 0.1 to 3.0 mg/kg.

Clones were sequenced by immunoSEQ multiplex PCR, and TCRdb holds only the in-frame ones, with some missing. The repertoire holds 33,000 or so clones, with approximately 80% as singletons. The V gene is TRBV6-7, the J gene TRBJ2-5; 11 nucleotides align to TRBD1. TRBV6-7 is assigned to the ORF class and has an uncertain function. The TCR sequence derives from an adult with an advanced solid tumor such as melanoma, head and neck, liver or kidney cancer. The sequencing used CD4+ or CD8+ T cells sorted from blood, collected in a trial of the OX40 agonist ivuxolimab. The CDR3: CASSSLDRGLGEQYF. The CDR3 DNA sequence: TGTGCCAGCAGTTCCCTGGACAGGGGGCTCGGAGAGCAGTACTTC.